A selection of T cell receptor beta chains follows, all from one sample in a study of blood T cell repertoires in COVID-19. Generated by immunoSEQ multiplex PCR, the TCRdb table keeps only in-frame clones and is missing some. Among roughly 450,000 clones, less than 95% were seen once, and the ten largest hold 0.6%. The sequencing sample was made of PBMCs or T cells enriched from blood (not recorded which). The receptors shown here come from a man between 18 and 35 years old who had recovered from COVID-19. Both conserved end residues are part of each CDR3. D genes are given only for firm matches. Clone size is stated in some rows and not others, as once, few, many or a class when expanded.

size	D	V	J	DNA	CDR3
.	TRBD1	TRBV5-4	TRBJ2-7	TGTGCCAGCAGCCACCAAGGACAGGGGGTATACGAGCAGTACTTC	CASSHQGQGVYEQYF
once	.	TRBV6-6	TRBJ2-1	TGTGCCAGCGGTCCCACCGGGAATGAGCAGTTCTTC	CASGPTGNEQFF
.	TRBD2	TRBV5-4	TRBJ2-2	TGTGCCAGCAGTAGCGCTGGACTAGCGCTCACCGGGGAGCTGTTTTTT	CASSSAGLALTGELFF
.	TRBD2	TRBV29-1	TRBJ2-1	TGCAGCGTCGGGGGGACTAGCGGGAGGCGATACAATGAGCAGTTCTTC	CSVGGTSGRRYNEQFF
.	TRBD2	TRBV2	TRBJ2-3	TGTGCCAGCAGTGAAGGGACTAGCGAAAAACTGGGTGGTGCGTATACGCAGTATTTT	CASSEGTSEKLGGAYTQYF
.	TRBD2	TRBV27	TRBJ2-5	TGTGCCAGCAGTTTATATGCTAGCGGGGCACATCAAGAGACCCAGTACTTC	CASSLYASGAHQETQYF
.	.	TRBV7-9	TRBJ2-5	TGTGCCAGCAGCTTAGCGCTATCTCGGCAAGAGACCCAGTACTTC	CASSLALSRQETQYF
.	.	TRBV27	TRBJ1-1	TGTGCCAGCACTCCCAAGCGGGGGGCGCTGGACACTGAAGCTTTCTTT	CASTPKRGALDTEAFF
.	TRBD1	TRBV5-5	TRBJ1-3	TGTGCCAGCAGCAGTACCGGGACAGGGGACAGAAACACCATATATTTT	CASSSTGTGDRNTIYF
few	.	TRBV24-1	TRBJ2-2	TGTGCCACCAGTGATTTAAAATCAGGGAACACCGGGGAGCTGTTTTTT	CATSDLKSGNTGELFF
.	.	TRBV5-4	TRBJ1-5	TGTGCCAGCAGCTTGGACCCCCGGGGGCCCCAGCATTTT	CASSLDPRGPQHF
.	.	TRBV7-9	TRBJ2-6	TGTGCCAGCAGCCGAGGTTCCGGGGCCAACGTCCTGACTTTC	CASSRGSGANVLTF
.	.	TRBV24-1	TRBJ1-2	TGTGCCACCAGCGATCTCGGGTTTAGCTATGGCTACACCTTC	CATSDLGFSYGYTF
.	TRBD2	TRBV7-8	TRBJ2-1	TGTGCCTCCAATGCGGGAGGACGGCCCCAGCTACGGAATGAGCAGTTCTTC	CASNAGGRPQLRNEQFF
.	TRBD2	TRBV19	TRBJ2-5	TGTGCCAGTAGTCCGGGACTAGCGGGAGGGCCGAGAATTCAAGAGACCCAGTACTTC	CASSPGLAGGPRIQETQYF
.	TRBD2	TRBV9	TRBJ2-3	TGTGCCAGCGCCCTTAGCGGGAGCGCAGATACGCAGTATTTT	CASALSGSADTQYF
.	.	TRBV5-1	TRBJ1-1	TGCGCCAGCAGCTTGTACCCTTTGGGAGTTACTGAAGCTTTCTTT	CASSLYPLGVTEAFF
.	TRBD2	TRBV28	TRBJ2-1	TGTGCCAGCATCCCGGGAGGCTCCTACAATGAGCAGTTCTTC	CASIPGGSYNEQFF
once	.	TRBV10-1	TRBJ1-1	TGCGCCAGCAGTAGACAGTTGAACACTGAAGCTTTCTTT	CASSRQLNTEAFF
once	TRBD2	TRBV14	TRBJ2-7	TGTGCCAGCAGATTGGCTAGCGGATCCTACGAGCAGTACTTC	CASRLASGSYEQYF
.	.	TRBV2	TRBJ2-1	TGTGCCAGCAACCAGCGTCTCTACAATGAGCAGTTCTTC	CASNQRLYNEQFF
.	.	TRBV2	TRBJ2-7	TGTGCCAGCAGCTGGGAGTCCTACGAGCAGTACTTC	CASSWESYEQYF
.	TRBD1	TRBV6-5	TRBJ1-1	TGTGCCAGCAGCCAGGACAGGGGGAACACTGAAGCTTTCTTT	CASSQDRGNTEAFF
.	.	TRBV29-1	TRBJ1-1	TGCAGCGTTGAGGGGGCGGGCGGCACTGAAGCTTTCTTT	CSVEGAGGTEAFF
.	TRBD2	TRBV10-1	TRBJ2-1	TGCGCCAGCAGTTCGGTAGCGGGAGGGCCAGGGGCTGAGCAGTTCTTC	CASSSVAGGPGAEQFF
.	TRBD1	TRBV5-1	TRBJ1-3	TGCGCCAGCAGCTTGGGCAGGGGGCCTGGAAACACCATATATTTT	CASSLGRGPGNTIYF
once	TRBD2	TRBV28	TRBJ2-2	TGTGCCAGCAGAAATTTAGTAAGCGGGGACCACACCGGGGAGCTGTTTTTT	CASRNLVSGDHTGELFF
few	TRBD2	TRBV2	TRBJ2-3	TGTGCCGGTGGACTAGAAGCCACAGATACGCAGTATTTT	CAGGLEATDTQYF
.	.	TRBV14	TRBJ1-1	TGTGCCAGCAGCCAAGATGTGGGGAGCACTGAAGCTTTCTTT	CASSQDVGSTEAFF
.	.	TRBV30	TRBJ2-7	TGTGCCTGGACGAGGGGGGGACACCCGTTTGCGCAGTACTTC	CAWTRGGHPFAQYF
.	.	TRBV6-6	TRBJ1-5	TGTGCCAGCAAAAAACGGGGGAACCAGCCCCAGCATTTT	CASKKRGNQPQHF
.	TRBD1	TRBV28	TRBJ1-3	TGTGCCAGCGCCGACAGGGCACCGCGAGTTGGAAACACCATATATTTT	CASADRAPRVGNTIYF
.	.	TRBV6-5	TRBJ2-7	TGTGCCAGCCAATACCTCAGGAATTCCTACGAGCAGTACTTC	CASQYLRNSYEQYF
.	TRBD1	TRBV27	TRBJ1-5	TGTGCCAGCAGTTTGGCAGGGGGTCTAGGTCAGCCCCAGCATTTT	CASSLAGGLGQPQHF
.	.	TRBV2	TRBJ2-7	TGTGCCAGCAGGGTAGGAGACTACGAGCAGTACTTC	CASRVGDYEQYF
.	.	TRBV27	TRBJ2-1	TGTGCCAGCAGTTCCCCTCTAGAGTCGGCTCAGAATGAGCAGTTCTTC	CASSSPLESAQNEQFF
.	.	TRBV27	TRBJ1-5	TGTGCCAGCAGTCGCGGGACGGGGAATCAGCCCCAGCATTTT	CASSRGTGNQPQHF
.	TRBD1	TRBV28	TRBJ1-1	TGTGCCAGTAATACAGGGGGAAGGGAAGCTTTCTTT	CASNTGGREAFF
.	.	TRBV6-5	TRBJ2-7	TGTGCCAGCAGTACAAGCGCCCCAGGGGTGTTCGAGCAGTACTTC	CASSTSAPGVFEQYF
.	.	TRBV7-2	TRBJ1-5	TGTGCCAGCAGCCCCAGCGGGCCCAATCAGCCCCAGCATTTT	CASSPSGPNQPQHF
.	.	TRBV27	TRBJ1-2	TGTGCCAGCAGTTTACAGGGGCCGGACGGCTACACCTTC	CASSLQGPDGYTF
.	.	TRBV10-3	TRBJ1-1	TGTGCCATGAAAGGGGTGGGGGAGGGCACTGAAGCTTTCTTT	CAMKGVGEGTEAFF
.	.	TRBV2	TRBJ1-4	TGTGCCAGCAGTGAAGCGGGGCTGAGACAACTGTTTTTT	CASSEAGLRQLFF
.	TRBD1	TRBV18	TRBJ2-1	TGTGCCAGCTCGTCCGGGACAGGGGCCTACAATGAGCAGTTCTTC	CASSSGTGAYNEQFF
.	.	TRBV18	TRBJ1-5	TGTGCCAGCTCGGTAGACAGGAATCAGCCCCAGCATTTT	CASSVDRNQPQHF
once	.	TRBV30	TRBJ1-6	TGTGCCTGGAGCACGGTATCCTATAATTCACCCCTCCACTTT	CAWSTVSYNSPLHF
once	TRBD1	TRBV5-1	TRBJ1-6	TGCGCCAGCAGCCCGGGGACAGGGTCGGACTCACCCCTCCACTTT	CASSPGTGSDSPLHF